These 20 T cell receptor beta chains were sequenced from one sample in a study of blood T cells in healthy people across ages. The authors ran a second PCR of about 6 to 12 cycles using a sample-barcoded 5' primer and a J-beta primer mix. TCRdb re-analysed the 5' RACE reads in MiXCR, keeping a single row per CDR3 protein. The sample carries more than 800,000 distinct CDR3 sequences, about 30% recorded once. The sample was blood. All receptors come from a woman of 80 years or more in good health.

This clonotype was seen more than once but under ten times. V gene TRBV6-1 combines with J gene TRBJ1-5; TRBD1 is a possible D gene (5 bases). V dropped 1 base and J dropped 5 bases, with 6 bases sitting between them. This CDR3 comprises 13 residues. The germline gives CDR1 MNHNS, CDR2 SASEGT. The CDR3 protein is CASSEVGDQPQHF. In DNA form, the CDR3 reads TGTGCCAGCAGTGAAGTGGGGGATCAGCCCCAGCATTTT.

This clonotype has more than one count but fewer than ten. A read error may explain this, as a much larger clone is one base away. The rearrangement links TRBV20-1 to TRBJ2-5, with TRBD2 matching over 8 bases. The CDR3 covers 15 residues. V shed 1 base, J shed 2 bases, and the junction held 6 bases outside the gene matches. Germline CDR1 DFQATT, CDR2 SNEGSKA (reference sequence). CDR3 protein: CSARGGGLLQETQYF. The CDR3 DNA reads TGCAGTGCTAGAGGCGGGGGGCTTTTACAAGAGACCCAGTACTTC.

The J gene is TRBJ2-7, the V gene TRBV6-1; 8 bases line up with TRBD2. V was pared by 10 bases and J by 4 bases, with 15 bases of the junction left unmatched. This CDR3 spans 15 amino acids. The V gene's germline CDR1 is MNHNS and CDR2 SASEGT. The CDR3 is CATSPPTSGDYEQYF. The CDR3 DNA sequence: TGTGCCACCTCACCCCCTACTAGCGGAGATTACGAGCAGTACTTC.

Here the CDR3 reads CAWSRQNFYGYTF. For the CDR3, the DNA is TGTGCCTGGAGTCGTCAGAATTTTTATGGCTACACCTTC. The chain joins TRBV30 to TRBJ1-2; D is undetermined. The CDR3 is 13 residues long. Germline-derived CDR1 and CDR2 are GTSNPN and SVGIG (reference sequence). V was pared by 2 bases and J by 5 bases, with 12 bases between.

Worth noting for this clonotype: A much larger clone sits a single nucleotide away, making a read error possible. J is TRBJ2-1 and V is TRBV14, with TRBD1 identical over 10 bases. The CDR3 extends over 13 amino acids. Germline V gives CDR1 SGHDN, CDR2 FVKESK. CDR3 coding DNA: TGTGCCAGCAGCAGGGACAGGGGAAGTGAGCGGTTCTTC. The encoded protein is CASSRDRGSERFF.

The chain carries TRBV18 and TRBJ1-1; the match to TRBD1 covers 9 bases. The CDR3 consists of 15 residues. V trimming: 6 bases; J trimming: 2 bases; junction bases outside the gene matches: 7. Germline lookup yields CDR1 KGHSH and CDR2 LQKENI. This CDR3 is CASSPETGGNTEAFF. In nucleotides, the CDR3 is TGTGCCAGCTCTCCGGAAACAGGGGGCAACACTGAAGCTTTCTTT.

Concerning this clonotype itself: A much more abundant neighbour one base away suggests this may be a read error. The CDR3 spells CASSFPGQYNEQYF. In nucleotides, the CDR3 is TGTGCCAGCAGCTTCCCTGGACAGTACAATGAGCAGTACTTC. This chain connects TRBV7-2 to TRBJ2-5; a possible D gene is TRBD1 (6 bases). V was cut by 3 bases and J by 11 bases, with 19 bases left in between. Germline values: CDR1 SGHTA, CDR2 FQGNSA. This CDR3 contains 14 residues.

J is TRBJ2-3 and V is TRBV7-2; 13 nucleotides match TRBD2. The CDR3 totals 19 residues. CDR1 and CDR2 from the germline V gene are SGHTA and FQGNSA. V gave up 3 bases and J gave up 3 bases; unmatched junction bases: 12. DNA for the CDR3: TGTGCCAGCAGCTTCTTTTTAGGACTAGCGGGAGTTGGAACAGATACGCAGTATTTT. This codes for CASSFFLGLAGVGTDTQYF.

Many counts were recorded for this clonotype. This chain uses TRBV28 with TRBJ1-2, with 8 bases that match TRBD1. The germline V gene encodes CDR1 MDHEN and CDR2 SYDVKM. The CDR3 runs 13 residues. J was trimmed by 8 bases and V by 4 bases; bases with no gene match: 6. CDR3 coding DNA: TGTGCCAGCAGTTCACTCAGGGGGCGGGGCTACACCTTC. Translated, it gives CASSSLRGRGYTF.

The CDR3: CASSLLGNNQPQHF. Here the CDR3 DNA reads TGTGCCAGCAGCTTACTGGGAAACAATCAGCCCCAGCATTTT. The chain has TRBV7-2 and TRBJ1-5; D is ambiguous. CDR1 is SGHTA and CDR2 is FQGNSA in the germline V gene. V was pared by 2 bases and J by 3 bases, with 8 bases between. There are 14 residues in the CDR3. Combining the CDR3 with reference TRBV7-2 and TRBJ1-5 gives the whole variable domain GAGVSQSPSNKVTEKGKDVELRCDPISGHTALYWYRQSLGQGLEFLIYFQGNSAPDKSGLPSDRFSAERTGGSVSTLTIQRTQQEDSAVYLCASSLLGNNQPQHFGDGTRLSIL.

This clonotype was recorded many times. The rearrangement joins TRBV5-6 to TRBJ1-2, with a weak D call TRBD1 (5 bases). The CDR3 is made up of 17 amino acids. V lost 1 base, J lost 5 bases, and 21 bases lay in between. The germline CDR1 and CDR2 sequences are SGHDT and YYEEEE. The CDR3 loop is CASSLSPSGKLMYGYTF. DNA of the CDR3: TGTGCCAGCAGCTTGTCCCCCTCAGGGAAATTGATGTATGGCTACACCTTC.

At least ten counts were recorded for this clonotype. The CDR3 protein is CASRPSQGEAFF. In DNA form, the CDR3 reads TGTGCCAGCAGACCTTCGCAGGGTGAAGCTTTCTTT. The V gene is TRBV12-3 or TRBV12-4, the J gene TRBJ1-1, with D possibly TRBD1 on 5 matching bases. The CDR3 consists of 12 residues. V was clipped by 6 bases and J by 7 bases, with 12 bases between them.

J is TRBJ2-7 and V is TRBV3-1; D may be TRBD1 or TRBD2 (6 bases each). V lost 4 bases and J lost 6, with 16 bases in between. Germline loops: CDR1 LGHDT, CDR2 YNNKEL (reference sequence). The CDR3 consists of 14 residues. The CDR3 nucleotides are TGTGCCAGCAGCCTTGGTGGTAAGGGGGGCGAGCAGTACTTC. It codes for CASSLGGKGGEQYF.

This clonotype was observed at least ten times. The CDR3 protein is CASSYPKETQYF. CDR3 coding DNA: TGTGCCAGCAGTTACCCCAAGGAGACCCAGTACTTC. The chain uses TRBV6-6 and TRBJ2-5; no firm D call. CDR1 is MNHNY and CDR2 is SVGAGI in the germline V gene (reference sequence). Trimming pared 2 bases from V and 5 bases from J, leaving 6 bases between. This CDR3 contains 12 residues.

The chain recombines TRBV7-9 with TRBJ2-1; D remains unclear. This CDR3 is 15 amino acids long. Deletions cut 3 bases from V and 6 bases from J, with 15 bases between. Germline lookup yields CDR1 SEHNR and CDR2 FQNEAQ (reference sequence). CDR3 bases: TGTGCCAGCAGCTTTGTCCCTAGGCAAGGCAATGAGCAGTTCTTC. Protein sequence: CASSFVPRQGNEQFF.

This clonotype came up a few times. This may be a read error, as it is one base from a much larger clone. CDR3 in amino acids: CASRPGIWSSYNEQYF. CDR3 bases: TGTGCCAGCAGGCCAGGGATTTGGAGCTCCTACAATGAGCAGTACTTC. V and J are TRBV7-9 and TRBJ2-1; D is possibly TRBD1 (5 bases). The J call may be in error: the DNA end matches TRBJ2-7 better. The CDR3 sequence is 16 residues long. Germline CDR1 is SEHNR and CDR2 is FQNEAQ (reference sequence).

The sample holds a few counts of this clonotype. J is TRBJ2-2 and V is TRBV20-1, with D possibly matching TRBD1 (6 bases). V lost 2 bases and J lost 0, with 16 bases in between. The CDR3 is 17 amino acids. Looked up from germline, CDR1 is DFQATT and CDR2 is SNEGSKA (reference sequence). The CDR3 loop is CSARKDLDSANTGELFF. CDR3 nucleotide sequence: TGCAGTGCTAGAAAAGACCTGGACAGTGCGAACACCGGGGAGCTGTTTTTT.

This chain's CDR3 is CSARGRRLAGTQYF. In DNA form, the CDR3 reads TGCAGTGCTAGAGGGCGGAGACTCGCGGGGACCCAGTACTTC. The rearrangement uses TRBV20-1 and TRBJ2-4; D possibly corresponds to TRBD2 (5 bases). The DNA matches TRBJ2-5 better at its end, which makes the J call doubtful. The CDR3 loop spans 14 amino acids. Per the germline V gene, CDR1 is DFQATT and CDR2 is SNEGSKA (reference sequence).

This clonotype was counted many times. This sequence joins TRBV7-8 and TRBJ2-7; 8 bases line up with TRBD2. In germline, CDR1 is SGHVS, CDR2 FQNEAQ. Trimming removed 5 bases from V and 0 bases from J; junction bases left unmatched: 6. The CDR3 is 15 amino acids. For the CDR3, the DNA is TGTGCCAGCAGCGTTAGCGGGGTCTTCTCCTACGAGCAGTACTTC. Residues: CASSVSGVFSYEQYF.

This CDR3 is CSASYIAHQPQHF. CDR3 DNA: TGCAGTGCTAGTTACATTGCCCATCAGCCCCAGCATTTT. The rearrangement uses TRBV20-1 and TRBJ1-5; D gene ambiguous. The CDR3 loop spans 13 amino acids. CDR1 and CDR2 from the germline V gene are DFQATT and SNEGSKA (reference sequence). Trimming pared 3 bases from V and 5 bases from J, leaving 11 bases between.